A selection of T cell receptor beta chains follows, all from one sample in a study of T cells in Graves' hyperthyroidism and ophthalmopathy. MiXCR, run by TCRdb on the multiplex PCR reads, gives a single entry per CDR3 protein. Among about 710,000 distinct CDR3 sequences listed, about 16% were seen once. The sample taken for sequencing was blood. The receptors stem from a man aged 18-30 years with Graves' hyperthyroidism. Both conserved end residues are part of each CDR3. The D gene is left open where the match is weak. Size is omitted from some rows. Given values are once, few, many or a class for expanded clones.

many	TRBV20-1	TRBJ2-7	-	CSARDLQGIEQYF	TGCAGTGCTAGAGATCTGCAGGGGATCGAGCAGTACTTC
many	TRBV3-1	TRBJ2-7	-	CASSQLAGWQYF	TGTGCCAGCAGCCAATTAGCCGGGTGGCAGTACTTC
-	TRBV4-1	TRBJ1-4	TRBD1	CASSPEDRAKLFF	TGCGCCAGCAGCCCGGAGGACAGGGCAAAACTGTTTTTT
many	TRBV7-9	TRBJ2-1	-	CASNPVDEQFF	TGTGCCAGCAACCCCGTAGATGAGCAGTTCTTC
many	TRBV28	TRBJ2-1	-	CASSLEDNSSYNEQSF	TGTGCCAGCAGTTTAGAAGACAATAGCTCCTACAATGAGCAGTCCTTC
few	TRBV15	TRBJ1-5	-	CAVSGVVGFGNQPQHF	TGTGCCGTCTCAGGCGTAGTGGGATTTGGCAATCAGCCCCAGCATTTT
many	TRBV24-1	TRBJ2-1	-	CATSDAGTQDYNEQFF	TGTGCCACCAGTGATGCCGGGACGCAGGACTACAATGAGCAGTTCTTC
few	TRBV10-3	TRBJ1-6	TRBD1	CATGTAAAGLGNSYNSPLHF	TGTGCCACCGGGACAGCGGCGGCCGGCCTCGGGAACTCCTATAATTCACCCCTCCACTTT
-	TRBV27	TRBJ1-1	-	CASSWQDGAEAFF	TGTGCCAGCAGTTGGCAGGATGGAGCTGAAGCTTTCTTT
many	TRBV5-1	TRBJ2-7	TRBD2	CASYGWGGEQYF	TGCGCCAGCTATGGCTGGGGGGGCGAGCAGTACTTC
many	TRBV6-1	TRBJ2-3	TRBD2	CASRQRAGEADTQYF	TGTGCCAGCAGGCAACGGGCGGGAGAGGCGGATACGCAGTATTTT
many	TRBV6-2/TRBV6-3	TRBJ1-1	-	CATQTGMSTEAFF	TGTGCCACCCAAACAGGGATGAGCACTGAAGCTTTCTTT
few	TRBV7-2	TRBJ2-1	-	CASSSPTSRLNEQFF	TGTGCCAGCAGCTCCCCGACTAGTAGATTAAATGAGCAGTTCTTC
many	TRBV3-1	TRBJ2-7	TRBD2	CASSQRFTRSGRRAEQYF	TGTGCCAGCAGCCAAAGGTTTACGCGTAGCGGGAGGAGGGCCGAGCAGTACTTC
few	TRBV28	TRBJ2-1	TRBD2	CASSLIAGAVSYNEQFF	TGTGCCAGCAGTTTGATAGCGGGAGCCGTGTCCTACAATGAGCAGTTCTTC
-	TRBV24-1	TRBJ2-3	-	CATSNFQGTDTQYF	TGTGCCACCAGTAATTTTCAGGGCACAGATACGCAGTATTTT
-	TRBV18	TRBJ1-1	TRBD1	CASSLIDRVGDTEAFF	TGTGCCAGCTCACTTATTGACAGGGTGGGGGACACTGAAGCTTTCTTT
-	TRBV18	TRBJ1-4	TRBD1	CASSPSGQNNEKLFF	TGTGCCAGCTCACCCTCGGGACAGAATAATGAAAAACTGTTTTTT
many	TRBV28	TRBJ2-3	-	CASSLFGGRGDTQYF	TGTGCCAGCAGTTTATTTGGAGGGCGGGGAGATACGCAGTATTTT
many	TRBV12-3/TRBV12-4	TRBJ2-7	TRBD2	CASGPWTSGYEQYF	TGTGCCAGCGGTCCCTGGACTAGCGGCTACGAGCAGTACTTC
-	TRBV7-8	TRBJ1-2	TRBD1	CASSLDRGRIANYGYTF	TGTGCCAGCAGCTTGGACAGGGGACGAATAGCTAACTATGGCTACACCTTC
many	TRBV11-2	TRBJ2-5	-	CASSPRWGSQETQYF	TGTGCCAGCAGCCCCCGGTGGGGTAGCCAAGAGACCCAGTACTTC
-	TRBV10-3	TRBJ2-7	TRBD2	CAISGGTSGSYEQYF	TGTGCCATCAGTGGAGGGACTAGCGGGAGCTACGAGCAGTACTTC
many	TRBV28	TRBJ1-6	TRBD1	CASSLTGAEFSSYNSPLHF	TGTGCCAGCAGTTTAACAGGGGCGGAATTTAGCTCCTATAATTCACCCCTCCACTTT
many	TRBV28	TRBJ2-7	TRBD2	CASNPQGTSGSQQYF	TGTGCCAGCAATCCCCAGGGGACTAGCGGGAGTCAGCAGTACTTC
many	TRBV6-2/TRBV6-3	TRBJ2-7	-	CASRLSYEQYF	TGTGCCAGCAGACTTTCTTACGAGCAGTACTTC
-	TRBV28	TRBJ1-5	-	CASSLGAGLYSNQPQHF	TGTGCCAGCAGTTTGGGGGCAGGGCTATATAGCAATCAGCCCCAGCATTTT
many	TRBV6-1	TRBJ2-1	-	CASSPRLDTYNEQFF	TGTGCCAGCAGCCCCAGACTGGATACCTACAATGAGCAGTTCTTC
-	TRBV20-1	TRBJ2-3	-	CSVGGRTDTQYF	TGCAGTGTGGGCGGACGCACAGATACGCAGTATTTT
-	TRBV20-1	TRBJ1-2	-	CSARDTPTNYGYTF	TGCAGTGCTAGAGACACCCCGACTAACTATGGCTACACCTTC
few	TRBV5-1	TRBJ1-2	-	CASSADGNYGYTF	TGCGCCAGCAGCGCGGACGGGAACTATGGCTACACCTTC
-	TRBV6-1	TRBJ2-7	TRBD2	CASGEGLAGLPYEQYF	TGTGCCAGCGGTGAAGGGCTAGCGGGCCTCCCCTACGAGCAGTACTTC
few	TRBV9	TRBJ2-5	-	CASSEVGGRETQYF	TGTGCCAGCTCCGAGGTGGGGGGACGGGAGACCCAGTACTTC
few	TRBV2	TRBJ2-7	TRBD2	CASSEAGGLAGQYEQYF	TGTGCCAGCAGTGAAGCGGGGGGACTAGCGGGACAATACGAGCAGTACTTC
-	TRBV3-1	TRBJ1-2	-	CASSNEGGYGYTF	TGTGCCAGCAGCAACGAAGGGGGCTATGGCTACACCTTC
many	TRBV7-2	TRBJ2-7	TRBD2	CASSLIGRASEQYF	TGTGCCAGCAGCTTAATCGGGAGGGCCTCCGAGCAGTACTTC
few	TRBV14	TRBJ2-5	-	CASSHRDAQETQYF	TGTGCCAGCAGCCACCGGGACGCACAAGAGACCCAGTACTTC
many	TRBV2	TRBJ2-5	-	CASSGGRETQYF	TGTGCCAGCAGTGGGGGCCGGGAGACCCAGTACTTC
-	TRBV11-1	TRBJ2-1	-	CASKARVGFDEQFF	TGTGCCAGCAAAGCGAGAGTCGGATTTGATGAGCAGTTCTTC
-	TRBV15	TRBJ2-7	-	CATSPRPSYEQYF	TGTGCCACCAGTCCTCGGCCTTCCTACGAGCAGTACTTC
-	TRBV19	TRBJ2-1	TRBD2	CASSTPAGGYNEQFF	TGTGCCAGTAGTACACCAGCGGGGGGATACAATGAGCAGTTCTTC
few	TRBV5-1	TRBJ2-7	-	CASQLNSAGHFSYEQYF	TGTGCCAGCCAGCTAAATTCCGCGGGACACTTTTCCTACGAGCAGTACTTC
few	TRBV3-1	TRBJ2-3	-	CASSQEGPDTQYF	TGTGCCAGCAGCCAAGAGGGGCCAGATACGCAGTATTTT
many	TRBV2	TRBJ2-7	-	CASMRARYEQYF	TGTGCCAGCATGAGAGCGCGGTACGAGCAGTACTTC
many	TRBV7-7	TRBJ2-5	-	CASSPNSETQYF	TGTGCTAGCAGCCCCAATTCAGAGACCCAGTACTTC
many	TRBV28	TRBJ2-7	-	CASSSLGGGREYEQYF	TGTGCCAGCAGTTCCCTAGGTGGGGGGCGAGAATACGAGCAGTACTTC
few	TRBV7-2	TRBJ2-7	-	CASSLMQRGDEQYF	TGTGCCAGCAGCTTAATGCAGCGCGGCGACGAGCAGTACTTC
many	TRBV20-1	TRBJ2-7	-	CSAGRGTGSVYEQYF	TGCAGTGCCGGAAGGGGTACAGGGTCGGTCTACGAGCAGTACTTC
few	TRBV3-1	TRBJ1-1	TRBD1	CAVEGADEAFF	TGTGCCGTTGAGGGGGCCGATGAAGCTTTCTTT
many	TRBV24-1	TRBJ2-1	-	CATSAPYNEQFF	TGTGCCACGAGTGCTCCATACAATGAGCAGTTCTTC
many	TRBV28	TRBJ2-7	-	CASSLANYEQYF	TGTGCCAGCAGTTTAGCGAACTACGAGCAGTACTTC
-	TRBV29-1	TRBJ2-6	-	CSVAGPPDGANVLTF	TGCAGCGTTGCTGGGCCGCCTGATGGGGCCAACGTCCTGACTTTC
-	TRBV10-3	TRBJ1-4	-	CAITKKAGEKLFF	TGTGCCATCACGAAAAAGGCGGGTGAAAAACTGTTTTTT
many	TRBV27	TRBJ2-7	TRBD2	CASSIYGGRGYEQYF	TGTGCCAGCAGTATCTATGGCGGGAGGGGCTACGAGCAGTACTTC